The rows below give T cell receptor beta chains drawn from one sample of a study of cytomegalovirus exposure and HLA in healthy donors. Sequencing used immunoSEQ multiplex PCR; TCRdb keeps in-frame clones, though not all of them. The table has some 200,000 clones, under 80% seen once; the top ten hold 0.22%. The sample was PBMCs. The receptors were gathered from a girl aged 2 to 10 in good health and CMV-seronegative. Each CDR3 is given with its conserved first and last residue. The D gene is left open where the match is weak.

v_gene | d_gene | CDR3aa
TRBV7-2 | NA | CASSLGERETQYF
TRBV4-1 | NA | CASSQDLLLRREQFF
TRBV6-1 | TRBD1 | CASSVPGTGSRFSGNTIYF
TRBV5-1 | TRBD2 | CASSLGASGDGWNEQFF
TRBV5-1 | NA | CASSFNVNTEAFF
TRBV7-2 | NA | CASRGARNEQFF
TRBV7-2 | NA | CASSASVFRGGQDGYTF
TRBV6-1 | NA | CASSENFSNTIYF
TRBV12-5 | TRBD2 | CASGPSLQREEGETQYF
TRBV5-1 | NA | CASSWHRDTDTQYF
TRBV7-3 | NA | CASSLNGETQYF
TRBV30 | NA | CAYDRTAEAFF